Below, one T cell receptor (beta chain) is given with its context. The data belong to a study of blood T cell repertoires in COVID-19. Which cohort a participant joined came from the clinical history participants gave. Cohort 3 donors were reported recovered after two negative PCRs, clearance, or symptom resolution. The method was immunoSEQ multiplex PCR; TCRdb's version includes in-frame clones alone and lacks a portion of them. The repertoire consists of hundreds of thousands of clones, with 80% to 90% occurring once and the leading ten covering roughly 1.1%. The sample comprised PBMCs or T cells enriched from blood (not recorded which). The origin of this receptor is a man younger than 45 who had recovered from COVID-19.

This CDR3 reads CASGKGLALDEQFF. CDR3 nucleotides: TGTGCTAGTGGAAAAGGACTAGCGTTAGATGAGCAGTTCTTC. V and J are TRBV12-5 and TRBJ2-1, with 9 bases lining up with TRBD2. V lost 6 bases to trimming and J lost 8 bases; unmatched junction nucleotides: 8. The CDR3 covers 14 residues. The germline gives CDR1 LGHNT, CDR2 FRNRAP.